Below are 26 T cell receptor beta chains sequenced from a single sample in a study of blood T cell repertoires in COVID-19. TCRdb's table, derived via immunoSEQ multiplex PCR, lists solely in-frame clones and lacks some. Of under 250,000 clones detected, about 86% appear once; the ten largest clones hold about 4.4%. The material sequenced was peripheral blood. These receptors were taken from a man aged 45-65 years with active or convalescent COVID-19.

The CDR3 protein is CAWSTGWGSEKLFF. CDR3 sequence (DNA): TGTGCCTGGAGTACAGGGTGGGGGAGCGAAAAACTGTTTTTT. The chain recombines TRBV30 with TRBJ1-4; tentatively, D is TRBD1 (6 bases). This CDR3 comprises 14 residues. Germline loops: CDR1 GTSNPN, CDR2 SVGIG (reference sequence). V shed 2 bases and J shed 8 bases, with 15 bases lying between them. Filled out from reference TRBV30 and TRBJ1-4, the complete variable domain reads SQTIHQWPATLVQPVGSPLSLECTVEGTSNPNLYWYRQAAGRGLQLLFYSVGIGQISSEVPQNLSASRPQDRQFILSSKKLLLSDSGFYLCAWSTGWGSEKLFFGSGTQLSVL.

This clone occurred once. The CDR3: CASSLKGQGHSPLHF. The CDR3 DNA follows: TGTGCCAGCAGCTTAAAGGGACAGGGTCATTCACCCCTCCACTTT. V is TRBV7-8 and J is TRBJ1-6; TRBD1 aligns across 9 bases. V shed 2 bases and J 8 bases; nucleotides not matched to a gene: 4. Germline V lookup: CDR1 SGHVS, CDR2 FQNEAQ. The CDR3 has 15 residues.

The V gene is TRBV7-9, the J gene TRBJ2-6, with D possibly being TRBD2 (7 bases). Germline V lookup: CDR1 SEHNR, CDR2 FQNEAQ (reference sequence). Between the trimmed V and J ends, which lost 5 bases and 0 bases, there was a span of 11 bases. The CDR3 is made up of 16 amino acids. In DNA form, the CDR3 reads TGTGCCAGCAGCCCCCGGGGGGCCTCTGGGGCCAACGTCCTGACTTTC. Its translation: CASSPRGASGANVLTF.

The rearrangement joins TRBV6-2 or TRBV6-3 to TRBJ1-5; D is uncertain. V dropped 0 bases and J dropped 5 bases, with 11 bases sitting between them. The length of the CDR3 is 15 residues. Per the germline V gene, CDR1 is MNHEY and CDR2 is SVGEGT. This CDR3 is CASSYSPGPYQPQHF. The CDR3 DNA reads TGTGCCAGCAGTTACTCGCCAGGCCCGTATCAGCCCCAGCATTTT.

CDR3: CASSFRDRLAEQYF. The DNA for the CDR3 is TGTGCCAGCAGCTTCCGGGACAGGCTCGCCGAGCAGTACTTC. The chain couples TRBV7-8 to TRBJ2-7, with 8 positions matching TRBD1. In germline, CDR1 is SGHVS, CDR2 FQNEAQ. V gave up 3 bases and J gave up 6 bases; unmatched junction bases: 7. This CDR3 comprises 14 residues. Filled out from reference TRBV7-8 and TRBJ2-7, the complete variable domain reads GAGVSQSPRYKVAKRGQDVALRCDPISGHVSLFWYQQALGQGPEFLTYFQNEAQLDKSGLPSDRFFAERPEGSVSTLKIQRTQQEDSAVYLCASSFRDRLAEQYFGPGTRLTVT.

This chain connects TRBV4-1 to TRBJ1-1; 8 bases are a match to TRBD1. V was clipped by 0 bases and J by 5 bases; unmatched bases: 8. Germline CDR1 MGHRA, CDR2 YSYEKL. This CDR3 contains 16 residues. The CDR3 nucleotides read TGCGCCAGCAGCCAAGAAGTCCCGACAGGGGTAACTGAAGCTTTCTTT. As protein: CASSQEVPTGVTEAFF.

The chain joins TRBV5-1 to TRBJ1-2, with 9 bases lining up with TRBD1. Trimming removed 2 bases from V and 10 bases from J; junction bases left unmatched: 9. Germline CDR1 reads SGHRS; CDR2 reads YFSETQ. The CDR3 loop spans 14 amino acids. The CDR3 DNA reads as TGCGCCAGCAGCTTCGACCGGGACAGGGTCCCCTACACCTTC. Protein sequence: CASSFDRDRVPYTF. The whole variable domain, remainder taken from reference TRBV5-1 and TRBJ1-2, is KAGVTQTPRYLIKTRGQQVTLSCSPISGHRSVSWYQQTPGQGLQFLFEYFSETQRNKGNFPGRFSGRQFSNSRSEMNVSTLELGDSALYLCASSFDRDRVPYTFGSGTRLTVV.

V usage is TRBV5-1 and J usage is TRBJ2-7, with 13 bases lining up with TRBD2. After removal of 4 bases from V and 3 bases from J, the junction contained 4 bases not matched to a gene. The length of the CDR3 is 15 residues. From germline, CDR1 is SGHRS and CDR2 YFSETQ. The DNA of the CDR3 is TGCGCCAGCAGCCCGGGACTAGCGGGGATCTACGAGCAGTACTTC. This translates into CASSPGLAGIYEQYF.

This clone was counted a single time. V gene TRBV5-4 combines with J gene TRBJ1-3; 9 bases are shared with TRBD1. Germline V gives CDR1 SGHNT, CDR2 YYREEE (reference sequence). CDR3 length: 16 residues. Trimming removed 4 bases from V and 0 bases from J; junction bases left unmatched: 5. The DNA of the CDR3 is TGTGCCAGCAGCCCTGGGACAGGGTACTCTGGAAACACCATATATTTT. Its protein is CASSPGTGYSGNTIYF.

The chain joins TRBV9 to TRBJ1-2, with TRBD1 as a possible D gene (6 bases). Per germline, CDR1 SGDLS and CDR2 YYNGEE. V was cut by 6 bases and J by 2 bases, with 17 bases left in between. This CDR3 spans 15 amino acids. CDR3 protein: CASTQGGAENYGYTF. In DNA form, the CDR3 reads TGTGCCAGCACCCAAGGGGGGGCAGAGAACTATGGCTACACCTTC.

The rearrangement joins TRBV30 to TRBJ1-2; a weak D match, TRBD1 (6 bases). CDR3 length: 15 residues. The ends were cut back, 3 bases at V and 5 bases at J, with 19 bases in the middle. Germline V gene lookup returns CDR1 GTSNPN and CDR2 SVGIG (reference sequence). CDR3 nucleotide sequence: TGTGCCTGGAGGCCGAACAGGGAGTCCGTTTATGGCTACACCTTC. Its translation: CAWRPNRESVYGYTF.

The gene calls are TRBV4-1 and TRBJ2-5; TRBD1 agrees at 8 bases. Trimming removed 3 bases from V and 5 bases from J; junction bases left unmatched: 11. Germline V gene lookup returns CDR1 MGHRA and CDR2 YSYEKL. The CDR3 spans 16 residues. The CDR3 bases are TGCGCCAGCAGCCACGGGGACAGGACCTTCGGTGAGACCCAGTACTTC. Translating gives CASSHGDRTFGETQYF.

For this clone: Other nucleotide sequences in the sample specify the same CDR3. For the CDR3, the DNA is TGCAGCGTTGGGACAGGGGCAGACACTGAAGCTTTCTTT. Protein: CSVGTGADTEAFF. The V gene is TRBV29-1, the J gene TRBJ1-1; 9 bases line up with TRBD1. With 4 bases clipped from V and 3 bases from J, the junction kept 3 bases outside the gene matches. Germline V gives CDR1 SQVTM, CDR2 ANQGSEA. The CDR3 runs to 13 residues.

This chain links TRBV5-8 with TRBJ2-1, with 9 bases fitting TRBD2. V lost 1 base, J lost 0 bases, and 2 bases stayed unmatched. This CDR3 spans 16 amino acids. Germline assignment: CDR1 SGHTS and CDR2 YDEGEE. As DNA, the CDR3 is TGTGCCAGCAGCTTGAGCGGGGGGAGCTCCTACAATGAGCAGTTCTTC. The encoded protein is CASSLSGGSSYNEQFF.

This chain uses TRBV5-4 with TRBJ2-1; 16 bases align to TRBD2. This CDR3 is 18 amino acids long. Looked up from germline, CDR1 is SGHNT and CDR2 is YYREEE (reference sequence). With 4 bases clipped from V and 0 bases from J, the junction kept 4 bases outside the gene matches. In nucleotides, the CDR3 is TGTGCCAGCAGCCCGGGACTAGCGGGGGGGCCCTCCTACAATGAGCAGTTCTTC. Amino acids: CASSPGLAGGPSYNEQFF.

This clone was detected a few times. The chain has TRBV20-1 and TRBJ2-3, with D unresolved. Germline V gene sequence: CDR1 DFQATT, CDR2 SNEGSKA (reference sequence). The CDR3 length is 10 residues. CDR3 DNA sequence: TGCACCACACATCTAGAGGCGCAGTATTTT. Amino acids: CTTHLEAQYF.

The V gene is TRBV19, the J gene TRBJ1-2, with D possibly being TRBD1 (5 bases). CDR1 and CDR2 (germline): LNHDA, SQIVND (reference sequence). CDR3 size: 12 residues. The V and J ends lost 8 bases and 8 bases respectively, with 15 bases between them. The CDR3 coding sequence is TGTGCCAGTGGATTTGGGGCTGACGGCTACACCTTC. Its protein is CASGFGADGYTF.

The chain employs TRBV29-1 and TRBJ2-7; D perhaps matches TRBD1 (5 bases). The CDR3 is 12 residues long. Trimming left V 3 bases short and J 6 bases short, with 12 bases between. Germline V gives CDR1 SQVTM, CDR2 ANQGSEA. CDR3 residues: CSVDRTGREQYF. DNA of the CDR3: TGCAGCGTTGACAGAACAGGTCGCGAGCAGTACTTC.

This rearrangement joins TRBV12-3 or TRBV12-4 to TRBJ1-1; the D is unclear. The CDR3 covers 12 residues. Trimming shortened V by 1 base and J by 8 bases, and 8 bases separated the two germline ends. The CDR3 region has the DNA TGTGCCAGCAGTTTAGAGCATTTGGAAGCTTTCTTT. It encodes CASSLEHLEAFF.

The rearrangement joins TRBV19 to TRBJ1-2, with unresolved D. Germline assignment: CDR1 LNHDA and CDR2 SQIVND (reference sequence). Trimming cost V 7 bases and J 7 bases, with 13 bases left between them. The CDR3 has 12 residues. Here the CDR3 reads CASKGGGRGYTF. In DNA, the CDR3 is TGTGCCAGTAAGGGAGGTGGTCGTGGCTACACCTTC.

This clone was seen just once. CDR3 sequence: CASSKQGSTYNEQFF. The CDR3 DNA is TGTGCCAGCTCAAAACAGGGGAGCACCTACAATGAGCAGTTCTTC. The chain joins TRBV18 to TRBJ2-1; TRBD1 matches 7 bases. CDR3 length: 15 amino acids. The germline CDR1 and CDR2 sequences are KGHSH and LQKENI. V lost 5 bases and J lost 2; bases outside the gene matches: 6. The variable domain in full, completed from reference TRBV18 and TRBJ2-1, reads NAGVMQNPRHLVRRRGQEARLRCSPMKGHSHVYWYRQLPEEGLKFMVYLQKENIIDESGMPKERFSAEFPKEGPSILRIQQVVRGDSAAYFCASSKQGSTYNEQFFGPGTRLTVL.

CDR3 residues: CASGTRDRERKVANEKLFF. The CDR3, as DNA: TGCGCCAGCGGAACCCGGGACAGGGAGCGGAAGGTAGCTAATGAAAAACTGTTTTTT. The chain uses TRBV10-1 and TRBJ1-4; 9 positions match TRBD1. CDR1 WNHNN and CDR2 SYGVQD come from the germline V gene (reference sequence). The CDR3 contains 19 residues. V dropped 8 bases and J dropped 3; count of bases not matched to a gene: 19.

The V gene is TRBV14, the J gene TRBJ1-6, with 8 bases lining up with TRBD1. J lost 6 bases, V lost 5 bases, and 6 bases had no gene match. The CDR3 runs 15 residues. Germline CDR1 reads SGHDN; CDR2 reads FVKESK. CDR3 loop: CASSARQGPNSPLHF. The CDR3, as DNA: TGTGCCAGCAGCGCCCGACAGGGGCCTAATTCACCCCTCCACTTT.

The chain recombines TRBV10-3 with TRBJ2-3; 7 bases match TRBD1. V trimming: 4 bases; J trimming: 0 bases; junction bases outside the gene matches: 13. The CDR3 extends over 18 amino acids. Looked up from germline, CDR1 is ENHRY and CDR2 is SYGVKD. CDR3 bases: TGTGCCATCAGTGGGGGCTCACCCGGGACAGCTAGCACAGATACGCAGTATTTT. This encodes CAISGGSPGTASTDTQYF.

The J gene is TRBJ2-7, the V gene TRBV30; TRBD2 matches 8 bases. Trimming removed 1 base from V and 4 bases from J; junction bases left unmatched: 9. Germline loops: CDR1 GTSNPN, CDR2 SVGIG (reference sequence). The CDR3 totals 15 residues. CDR3 DNA: TGTGCCTGGAGTGGGGCAGGCGGGGGGACGTACGAGCAGTACTTC. This translates into CAWSGAGGGTYEQYF.

This clone was seen more than once but under ten times. This chain links TRBV6-5 with TRBJ1-5; D remains unclear. The CDR3 is 12 residues long. Germline V lookup: CDR1 MNHEY, CDR2 SVGAGI. V lost 8 bases to trimming and J lost 6 bases, with 11 bases between them. CDR3 in amino acids: CASGEGFQPQHF. DNA of the CDR3: TGTGCCAGCGGGGAGGGCTTTCAGCCCCAGCATTTT.